Each of the 23 T cell receptor beta chains below was sequenced from the same sample in a study of T cell repertoires in cytomegalovirus infection. For these TCRs, the target antigens are not known. TCRdb reanalysed the reads using MiXCR and keeps one entry per CDR3 protein. The data contain approximately 730,000 distinct CDR3 sequences, around a third of them singletons. The source material was cultured PBMCs, sampled from culture after CMV antigen stimulation. The receptors were gathered from a human donor in good health (CMV status not recorded). Some clones in this sample may be carry-over from other donors' samples.

The chain links TRBV20-1 to TRBJ1-1; D remains ambiguous. Trimming took 3 bases from V and 2 from J, leaving 10 bases between them. The CDR3 is made up of 13 amino acids. The germline V gene encodes CDR1 DFQATT and CDR2 SNEGSKA (reference sequence). The CDR3 is CSASRGINTEAFF. CDR3 DNA sequence: TGCAGTGCTAGTAGAGGGATCAACACTGAAGCTTTCTTT.

The V call is TRBV6-1, the J call TRBJ2-3; 8 positions agree with TRBD2. The length of the CDR3 is 16 residues. Unmatched junction bases numbered 9, after V lost 5 bases and J lost 2 bases. Looked up from germline, CDR1 is MNHNS and CDR2 is SASEGT. This CDR3 reads CASSSQSGGVTDTQYF. CDR3 DNA: TGTGCCAGCAGTTCCCAAAGCGGGGGAGTCACAGATACGCAGTATTTT.

The chain combines TRBV7-2 with TRBJ2-2; no firm D call. V dropped 3 bases and J dropped 6 bases, with 14 bases sitting between them. In germline, CDR1 is SGHTA, CDR2 FQGNSA. The CDR3 loop spans 15 amino acids. The CDR3 loop is CASSFLRAVPGELFF. The CDR3 region has the DNA TGTGCCAGCAGCTTTCTTCGGGCGGTGCCCGGGGAGCTGTTTTTT.

The rearrangement joins TRBV20-1 to TRBJ2-3; either TRBD1 or TRBD2 may supply D (6 bases each). CDR3 length equals 13 residues. The V gene lost 3 bases and the J gene lost 6 bases, with 13 bases spanning the gap. Germline CDR1 reads DFQATT; CDR2 reads SNEGSKA (reference sequence). This chain's CDR3 is CSASHLGGDTQYF. The DNA of the CDR3 is TGCAGTGCTAGCCACTTAGGGGGGGATACGCAGTATTTT.

In its sample, this clonotype was seen a few times. The genes are TRBV11-2 and TRBJ2-7; TRBD2 aligns across 11 bases. CDR1 is SGHAT, CDR2 FQNNGV, per germline. V shed 5 bases and J 2 bases; nucleotides not matched to a gene: 5. CDR3 length: 15 amino acids. In nucleotides, the CDR3 is TGTGCCAGCAGCCCGACTAGCGGGGCCCCCTACGAGCAGTACTTC. It codes for CASSPTSGAPYEQYF.

The rearrangement uses TRBV5-8 and TRBJ2-1; perhaps TRBD1 as D (6 bases). CDR3 length: 16 amino acids. Trimming shortened V by 4 bases and J by 1 base, and 15 bases separated the two germline ends. Germline V gives CDR1 SGHTS, CDR2 YDEGEE. CDR3 bases: TGTGCCAGCAGCCCGGCCGGGACAAAGTCCTACAATGAGCAGTTCTTC. It yields the protein CASSPAGTKSYNEQFF.

In this sample, this clonotype turned up a few times. The rearrangement links TRBV7-7 to TRBJ2-3, with TRBD1 matching over 9 bases. CDR1 and CDR2 (germline): SSHAT, FNYEAQ (reference sequence). J lost 6 bases, V lost 5 bases, and 6 bases had no gene match. The CDR3 length is 14 residues. CDR3 region: CASSNGQGMDTQYF. DNA of the CDR3: TGTGCCAGCAGCAACGGACAGGGGATGGATACGCAGTATTTT. Based on the CDR3 plus reference TRBV7-7 and TRBJ2-3, the full variable domain is GAGVSQSPRYKVTKRGQDVTLRCDPISSHATLYWYQQALGQGPEFLTYFNYEAQPDKSGLPSDRFSAERPEGSISTLTIQRTEQRDSAMYRCASSNGQGMDTQYFGPGTRLTVL.

This chain links TRBV6-5 with TRBJ1-2; tentatively, D is TRBD1 (6 bases). Trimming pared 5 bases from V and 8 bases from J, leaving 15 bases between. This CDR3 spans 13 amino acids. Germline V gene sequence: CDR1 MNHEY, CDR2 SVGAGI. The CDR3 is CASSRQALGGYTF. The DNA for the CDR3 is TGTGCCAGCAGTCGACAGGCTCTTGGAGGCTACACCTTC.

The chain recombines TRBV7-9 with TRBJ2-1, with D perhaps matching TRBD1 or TRBD2 (5 bases each). CDR1 and CDR2 from the germline V gene are SEHNR and FQNEAQ (reference sequence). This CDR3 is built from 15 residues. V dropped 1 base and J dropped 8 bases, with 15 bases sitting between them. CDR3 amino acids: CASSLGGSSVDEQFF. In DNA form, the CDR3 reads TGTGCCAGCAGCTTAGGGGGCAGTAGCGTGGATGAGCAGTTCTTC.

This clonotype showed up just a few times. J is TRBJ2-7 and V is TRBV5-6; D could derive from TRBD1 or TRBD2 (5 bases each). This CDR3 is built from 15 residues. CDR1 and CDR2 from the germline V gene are SGHDT and YYEEEE. Deletions cut 4 bases from V and 0 bases from J, with 14 bases between. Here the CDR3 DNA reads TGTGCCAGCAGCCTAGGGACCTACCACTCCTACGAGCAGTACTTC. Translated: CASSLGTYHSYEQYF.

This sequence joins TRBV18 and TRBJ2-5; D is uncertain. CDR1 is KGHSH and CDR2 is LQKENI in the germline V gene. This CDR3 is 15 amino acids long. The germline V and J ends were trimmed by 3 bases and 4 bases, with 15 bases remaining between them. The CDR3: CASSPPGVSGETQYF. The DNA for the CDR3 is TGTGCCAGCTCACCGCCTGGGGTTTCGGGAGAGACCCAGTACTTC.

This clonotype was observed a few times. CDR3 in amino acids: CASSLVPGALQETQYF. CDR3 nucleotide sequence: TGTGCCAGCAGCTTAGTCCCGGGGGCCCTCCAAGAGACCCAGTACTTC. The chain uses TRBV7-8 and TRBJ2-5; D may correspond to TRBD1 or TRBD2 (6 bases each). V was clipped by 1 base and J by 1 base, with 13 bases between them. Germline CDR1 and CDR2: SGHVS and FQNEAQ. This CDR3 is 16 amino acids long.

The chain has TRBV12-3 or TRBV12-4 and TRBJ1-3; D is uncertain. The germline V and J ends were trimmed by 1 base and 0 bases, with 7 bases remaining between them. The length of the CDR3 is 15 residues. CDR3 nucleotides: TGTGCCAGCAGTTTAGACAGCCCCTCTGGAAACACCATATATTTT. Its protein is CASSLDSPSGNTIYF.

This chain connects TRBV7-2 to TRBJ2-3; D is possibly TRBD2 (5 bases). The CDR3 is 16 residues long. Trimming removed 1 base from V and 4 bases from J, with 15 bases in between. Germline V CDR1 and CDR2: SGHTA, FQGNSA. CDR3 nucleotide sequence: TGTGCCAGCAGCTTAGTGGCGGGCCCAGGCCCAGATACGCAGTATTTT. This encodes CASSLVAGPGPDTQYF.

This clonotype was observed a few times. This chain uses TRBV6-1 with TRBJ1-2; unclear D gene. This CDR3 has 16 amino acids. CDR1 is MNHNS and CDR2 is SASEGT in the germline V gene. V lost 2 bases, J lost 4 bases, and 17 bases lay in between. CDR3 in amino acids: CASSETTWKAFYGYTF. The CDR3 region has the DNA TGTGCCAGCAGTGAAACCACCTGGAAGGCCTTCTATGGCTACACCTTC.

This clonotype turned up a few times. This chain links TRBV12-3 or TRBV12-4 with TRBJ1-5, with no clear D. V was clipped by 8 bases and J by 0 bases, with 5 bases between them. The CDR3 is 12 residues long. CDR3 sequence (DNA): TGTGCCAGCGCCAGTAGCAATCAGCCCCAGCATTTT. Amino acids: CASASSNQPQHF.

This clonotype was counted between two and nine times. The gene calls are TRBV28 and TRBJ1-1, with D perhaps matching TRBD1 (6 bases). The germline V gene has CDR1 MDHEN and CDR2 SYDVKM. CDR3 length: 16 residues. V dropped 4 bases and J dropped 0 bases, with 15 bases sitting between them. In DNA form, the CDR3 reads TGTGCCAGCAGTTATCCGGGCCCAGGGGTGAACACTGAAGCTTTCTTT. Translated: CASSYPGPGVNTEAFF.

The rearrangement joins TRBV20-1 to TRBJ1-2; D is possibly TRBD1 (5 bases). Trimming removed 1 base at V and 8 bases at J, with 23 bases between. The CDR3 length is 16 residues. The germline CDR1 and CDR2 sequences are DFQATT and SNEGSKA (reference sequence). The CDR3, as DNA: TGCAGTGCTAGAGGCTGGCAAGGGAAAAGGGGTTTGGGCTACACCTTC. It encodes CSARGWQGKRGLGYTF.

This clonotype was counted a few times. The chain recombines TRBV7-2 with TRBJ2-1, with D perhaps given as TRBD1 or TRBD2 (5 bases each). The CDR3 extends over 16 amino acids. Germline lookup yields CDR1 SGHTA and CDR2 FQGNSA. V gave up 3 bases and J gave up 0 bases, with 12 bases separating them. In nucleotides, the CDR3 is TGTGCCAGCAGCTTTTCCTGGGGGAGCTCCTACAATGAGCAGTTCTTC. This codes for CASSFSWGSSYNEQFF.

This clonotype was seen many times. This rearrangement joins TRBV11-2 to TRBJ1-4; D unclear. Trimming removed 3 bases from V and 5 bases from J, with 13 bases in between. CDR1 is SGHAT, CDR2 FQNNGV, per germline. This CDR3 is 15 amino acids long. CDR3 amino acids: CASSFRTSQNEKLFF. Here the CDR3 DNA reads TGTGCCAGCAGCTTCCGGACTTCCCAGAATGAAAAACTGTTTTTT.

This chain uses TRBV6-1 with TRBJ2-6, with TRBD1 matching 10 bases. The CDR3 is 18 residues long. Germline V CDR1 and CDR2: MNHNS, SASEGT. The V and J ends lost 6 bases and 1 base, in that order; junction bases with no gene match: 9. DNA for the CDR3: TGTGCCAGCAGACCCACGGGACAGGGGTTTTCTGGGGCCAACGTCCTGACTTTC. This translates into CASRPTGQGFSGANVLTF.

This clonotype has only a few counts. The rearrangement links TRBV28 to TRBJ2-5; D may be TRBD1 (7 bases). V was cut by 3 bases and J by 9 bases, with 11 bases left in between. This CDR3 has 12 residues. Germline V gene sequence: CDR1 MDHEN, CDR2 SYDVKM. CDR3 amino acids: CASSFDREAQYF. The CDR3 DNA sequence: TGTGCCAGCAGTTTCGACAGGGAGGCCCAGTACTTC.

This clonotype has a handful of counts. This chain uses TRBV6-1 with TRBJ2-3, with D possibly matching TRBD2 (7 bases). Germline CDR1 reads MNHNS; CDR2 reads SASEGT. The CDR3 loop spans 15 amino acids. V shed 6 bases and J shed 6 bases, with 19 bases lying between them. The CDR3 here is CASSLGGLDRDTQYF. The CDR3 DNA sequence: TGTGCCAGCAGCCTGGGGGGGCTGGACCGGGATACGCAGTATTTT.